The clone carrying this T cell receptor (beta chain) was seen only a few times. The PBMCs used were ones drawn from less than 12 ml of fresh peripheral blood. The data are from a study of Graves' ophthalmopathy and Graves' hyperthyroidism. Study in general: Ahead of any treatment, peripheral blood was obtained at the initial diagnosis.

Amplification from RNA transcripts yielded the TCR beta CDR3 regions. HTBI primers were employed in first-round RT-PCR, then a second-round multiplex PCR followed. Using its own MiXCR run on the multiplex PCR reads, TCRdb lists one record per CDR3 protein. The sample holds hundreds of thousands of distinct CDR3 sequences; approximately 40% are singletons and the top ten take about 40%. The sample comprised peripheral blood. This TCR derives from an adult man with Graves' ophthalmopathy.

The CDR3 region has the DNA TGTGCCAGCAGGAGGTACAAGGAGACTGAAGCTTTCTTT. Amino acid sequence: CASRRYKETEAFF. The genes are TRBV2 and TRBJ1-1, with D unclear. CDR3 length: 13 residues. The V gene's germline CDR1 is SNHLY and CDR2 FYNNEI. The V gene lost 6 bases and the J gene lost 5 bases, with 13 bases spanning the gap.